The sequence of this T cell receptor (beta chain) was determined in a study of T-cell reconstitution after alpha-beta-depleted transplantation in children. Notes on the study in general: Two months or so post-transplant, alpha-beta T cells reportedly derived from several hundred expanded graft clones. Some patients' high day-60 TCRbeta diversity was attributed to recipient cells surviving conditioning. A year post-transplant, T-cell counts and diversity derived mostly from newly produced T cells.

Preparation of the TCRbeta library was carried out with unique molecular identifiers. Via MiXCR, TCRdb re-called the PCR reads, giving one row per CDR3 protein. Among about 580,000 distinct CDR3 sequences, under 25% were seen once, and the ten largest hold over 12%. Trimming removed 5 bases from V and 4 bases from J, with 18 bases in between. CDR3 length: 15 residues. Germline assignment: CDR1 LGHNA and CDR2 YSLEER. For this clonotype: Its matching antigen is unknown.

The receptor was derived from a boy younger than two who had a stem cell transplant for acute myeloid leukemia, so the T cells may come from the graft donor. This sample comprised PBMCs, mostly from graft donor cells, obtained 360 days after TCRalphabeta/CD19-depleted stem cell transplant. The chain recombines TRBV4-3 with TRBJ2-7, with D unclear. CDR3 sequence (DNA): TGCGCCAGCAGCATTGGGCTCCCCGGACCTTACGAGCAGTACTTC. Translating it yields CASSIGLPGPYEQYF.